This T cell receptor (beta chain) was retrieved from a study of T cell repertoires in cytomegalovirus infection. On the study more broadly: Both CMV infection and a matching HLA type were indicated by public TCR beta signatures. Study findings and constraints: Dominating the ex vivo response were HLA-C-restricted CMV-specific TCR beta clonotypes. Identification of carriers of CMV plus the relevant HLA was performed using cumulative public TCR beta family frequency.

The CDR3 extends over 15 amino acids. Germline assignment: CDR1 DFQATT and CDR2 SNEGSKA (reference sequence). V shed 1 base, J shed 5 bases, and the junction held 9 bases outside the gene matches. Notes on this clonotype: Its antigen remains unidentified.

Via MiXCR, TCRdb re-called the reads, giving one row per CDR3 protein. The data contain roughly 500,000 distinct CDR3 sequences, approximately 16% of them singletons. The sequence derives from a human donor in good health (CMV status not recorded). Some clones in this sample may be carry-over from other donors' samples. Sequencing used CD8+ T cells from PBMCs. This rearrangement joins TRBV20-1 to TRBJ1-1; 8 bases agree with TRBD1. For the CDR3, the DNA is TGCAGTGCTAGAGGCACCACGACAGGGGATACTGAAGCTTTCTTT. As protein: CSARGTTTGDTEAFF.